This TCR beta chain was observed in a study of cytomegalovirus exposure and HLA in healthy donors. Findings of the study overall: A link between a missense DCLRE1C variant and TCR beta V- and J-gene trimming emerged from a later analysis. Segments of the TCR beta V type were, in most cases, productive about 90% or about 30% of the time in an earlier analysis. The study labeled 164 TCR beta chains cytomegalovirus-associated. TCR beta sequences numbering over 15,000 were associated with HLA alleles at 0.05 false discovery rate in a later analysis.

Germline V gene sequence: CDR1 SGHTA, CDR2 FQGTGA. V lost 1 base to trimming and J lost 8 bases, with 9 bases between them. CDR3 length equals 13 residues. A multiplex PCR was run with 60 Vbeta primers and 13 Jbeta primers. The assay was immunoSEQ multiplex PCR, and TCRdb's table has in-frame clones only and misses some. Among about 200,000 clones listed, 86% were seen once. Regarding this clone: Its antigen remains unknown.

The chain uses TRBV7-3 and TRBJ2-1, with D tentatively TRBD2 (7 bases). The sample comprised PBMCs. This clonotype was sampled from a woman aged 25 to 39 in good health and CMV-seronegative. CDR3 sequence: CASSLSGGYEQFF. The DNA for the CDR3 is TGTGCCAGCAGCTTAAGCGGGGGCTATGAGCAGTTCTTC. Using reference TRBV7-3 and TRBJ2-1 for the parts outside the CDR3, the full variable domain is GAGVSQTPSNKVTEKGKYVELRCDPISGHTALYWYRQSLGQGPEFLIYFQGTGAADDSGLPNDRFFAVRPEGSVSTLKIQRTERGDSAVYLCASSLSGGYEQFFGPGTRLTVL.